The clone carrying this TCR beta chain was seen a few times. Germline loops: CDR1 SGHVS, CDR2 FNYEAQ. There are 17 residues in the CDR3. The junction had 6 bases not matched to a gene; V was cut back by 3 bases and J by 0 bases. These data originate in a study of blood T cell repertoires in COVID-19. About the research overall: Specimens from acute and convalescent COVID-19 originated in the United States, Italy and Spain. In each case, the material was cDNA or gDNA derived from T cells, B-cell-depleted T cells, or PBMCs.

Clinical history reported by participants formed the basis on which cohorts were assigned. Cohort 3 donors counted as recovered after two negative PCRs, clearance, or resolved symptoms. Sequencing used immunoSEQ multiplex PCR; TCRdb keeps in-frame clones, though not all of them. The sample yields some 270,000 clones, about 89% seen once. The genes are TRBV7-6 and TRBJ2-1, with 9 bases identical to TRBD1. This receptor was taken from a woman aged 40-49 years who had recovered from COVID-19. Material for sequencing was PBMCs or T cells enriched from blood (not recorded which). The CDR3, as DNA: TGTGCCAGCAGCTTCGACAGGGGGTTTTACTCCTACAATGAGCAGTTCTTC. This codes for CASSFDRGFYSYNEQFF.